The entry below gives a single T cell receptor (beta chain) sequence along with its context. The antigen it binds to is not known. The input lacks base qualities; no much larger clone sits a single base away. This sample is drawn from a study of cytomegalovirus exposure and HLA in healthy donors (dated 2017 in TCRdb). About the investigation overall: An earlier analysis of a few hundred of the donors reported 276 Gb of sequence data and 117 million unique TCR beta sequences obtained from about 200 million T cells. An early release that covered several hundred HLA-typed donors contained approximately 320 gigabases of sequencing data and tens of millions of unique TCR sequences. Among the roughly 410 genotyped donors, approximately 81% belonged to the genetic ancestry cluster associated with self-reported Caucasian donors. The study was designed to test whether signatures of past pathogen exposure could be identified by cataloging public T cell receptors. The study profiled the T cell repertoires of under 700 subjects by immunosequencing and related them to cytomegalovirus serostatus. Besides the first cohort of 666 subjects, a separate validation cohort made up of around 120 different subjects was used. To predict cytomegalovirus infection status, the study brought together high-throughput TCR immunosequencing, statistical association of individual TCRs with disease status, and machine learning. To study patterns of TCR occurrence, a later analysis re-analyzed previously published TCR beta repertoires from 666 donors and added high-resolution HLA genotyping. Rather than using new phenotypic data, the later analysis identified candidate immune exposures from TCR beta sequences and from how often those sequences occurred across donors. An earlier analysis of 500 to 750 of the donors applied high-throughput TCR beta sequencing to assess whether each TCR beta V gene segment acted as functional or pseudogenic. Alongside the repertoire data, information on donor age, sex, ethnicity and CMV serostatus was compiled. A later genetic analysis used genome-wide SNP genotypes for about 55% of the 666 donors, treating that subset as a discovery cohort. All discovery cohort repertoires had been generated using a single sequencing platform. Both class I and class II loci were covered by HLA typing, at four-digit resolution. The number of donors typed differed by locus, with about 629-630 for A, B, C, DRB1 and DQB1, around 500 for DQA1, 606 for DPA1, and 400 to 490 for DPB1. Several DR-DQ haplotypes were handled as single units for association and clustering, since linkage in the cohort was strong. On average, about 240,000 unique TCR beta nucleotide sequences were sequenced per donor among fewer than 500 genotyped donors of the cohort, with roughly 18% of those sequences being non-productive.

From the cysteine through the phenylalanine, the CDR3 covers 16 amino acids. Only the CDR3 region is kept as DNA, spanning 48 bases read in frame from base 1. CDR1 MDHEN and CDR2 SYDVKM are derived from the germline V gene. The junction shows trimming of 1 base on V and 5 bases on J, plus 15 bases between the germline ends. To prepare the library, the immunoSEQ multiplex PCR assay was applied. For the multiplex PCR, a mixture combining 60 forward primers for TCR Vbeta segments and 13 reverse primers for TCR Jbeta segments was used. The CDR3 region of rearranged TCR beta genes was amplified from genomic DNA by a multiplex PCR assay. Amplified TCR beta libraries were sequenced as 87-base-pair reads on the Illumina HiSeq System. On the study's bioinformatics: In a later analysis, tens of millions of unique TCR beta chains were counted across the 690 or so repertoires, and about 10 million of these chains were shared by at least two donors. A nearest-neighbor algorithm error-corrected the raw reads and collapsed the reads into unique sequences, merging closely related sequences to remove PCR and sequencing errors. To assign V, D and J gene segments, CDR3 sequences were aligned to IMGT reference sequences. For a sequence to be retained, a match of at least six nucleotides to both a V gene segment and a J gene segment was required. Rearrangements were called productive when the CDR3 lacked stop codons and stayed in frame with V and J; all others were non-productive. Following IMGT convention, CDR3 was defined as the stretch from the second conserved V-encoded cysteine up to the conserved J-encoded phenylalanine. The earlier analysis of roughly 590 of the donors excluded any sequence lacking an unambiguous match to a single V gene segment. In an earlier analysis of 587 of the donors, V segments were called functional above 56.7% productive rearrangements and were called segregating when the between-donor standard deviation exceeded 5%. A statistical classification framework was built for diagnosing cytomegalovirus status from the catalog of TCR beta chain sequences. A later analysis assigned V and J genes by comparing TCR nucleotide sequences with IMGT/GENE-DB human TR gene sequences. In a later analysis, CDR3 sequences and most-parsimonious VDJ recombination scenarios were assigned using the TCRdist pipeline. In a later analysis, every TCR beta chain was defined by the combination of its CDR3 amino acid sequence and its V-gene family, and reads without a unique V-gene family were dropped. In a later analysis, 550 to 650 highly shared, low-generation-probability nucleotide sequences were removed to address suspected cross-contamination and a sequencing artifact. In a later analysis, a clonal expansion index for each public chain was calculated from normalized within-repertoire ranks of inferred template counts. In a later analysis, generation probabilities were computed with a VDJ recombination model fitted to out-of-frame rearrangements, and the resulting probabilities were checked against IGoR. A later analysis scored TCR-TCR, TCR-HLA and TCR-CMV co-occurrence with hypergeometric tests, applying a repertoire-size bias correction to TCR pairs. In a later analysis, false discovery rates were estimated by permuting HLA or CMV assignments 20 times. In a later analysis, co-occurring TCRs were grouped using DBSCAN, and TCRdist sequence similarity was added for clustering within HLA-allele-positive subsets. For co-occurrence clustering, repertoires with fewer than 30,000 or more than 120,000 public chains were excluded, along with roughly five repertoires with anomalous nucleotide sharing. The table was pulled from immuneACCESS by TCRdb, which kept in-frame rearrangements only. Such tables lose some clones; where checked, under half of the loss comes from unresolved V genes, and the rest has no known cause. V, J and clone size are taken as reported in that table, and D and trimming were inferred from the DNA itself. In all, the sample holds 150,000 to 180,000 clones, and approximately 80% of those were seen once. The top ten constitute about 13% of the sample.

The cohort comprised 666 healthy bone marrow donors. All cohort members were sampled while nominally healthy, although unrecorded immune exposures were likely present. The donor tested CMV seropositive, placing the donor among the 289 seropositive members of the cohort. A peripheral blood sample was collected from each donor, and TCR beta sequencing was performed on peripheral blood mononuclear cells. Genomic DNA was extracted from the blood cell samples with the Qiagen DNeasy Blood Extraction Kit. Paper-wide results and their limitations: Assigning TCR associations to individual alleles was difficult when HLA alleles, especially DR and DQ, strongly co-occurred. A later analysis found that HLA-associated TCR beta chains were more clonally expanded and had lower generation probabilities than equally common non-associated chains. While some public TCRs were present in many individuals, most TCR sequences turned up only very rarely across donors. In vitro tests confirmed that a few of the cytomegalovirus-associated TCR beta chains recognize cytomegalovirus antigens. It was suggested by the authors that the approach could potentially be generalized to other disease states and immunological phenotypes. Because HLA typing was unavailable for some donors at each locus, only the typed subset was used in association tests. For the cohort, immune exposure information was limited to CMV serostatus. In the study, 150 to 200 TCR beta chains were listed as associated with cytomegalovirus. Linkage disequilibrium might explain the correlated functional status among segregating V segments, but an unknown experimental factor could not be ruled out. A further reported finding was that TCR beta sequences accurately predicted the HLA-A and HLA-B alleles for most subjects in the first cohort. Broadly in line with IMGT annotations, most TCR beta V segments showed up in productive rearrangements about 87% or about 30% of the time in an earlier analysis of 450 to 600 of the donors. In a later analysis, TCR association rates were found to vary across HLA loci, with the most associated TCRs seen for DRB1 alleles and the fewest for HLA-C alleles. Roughly uniform sequencing depth across donors was assumed in presence/absence analyses, although this assumption may not hold. A later analysis found that most CMV-associated TCR beta chains appeared HLA-restricted, with HLA associations seemingly driven largely by CMV exposure. A group of highly shared sequence variants was considered likely to be a technical artifact of the sequencing pipeline. Over 15 rarely observed V segments, including chromosome 9 orphons, were excluded from the earlier analysis of a few hundred of the donors because counts were too low. In a later analysis, around 17,000 TCR beta sequences were associated with specific HLA alleles at a false discovery rate of 0.05. In this cohort, only TCR beta chains were sequenced, and detectable features were limited by the absence of alpha or paired-chain data. In a later analysis, several top co-occurrence clusters were reported to appear linked to parvovirus B19, influenza, CMV and Epstein-Barr virus. Some IMGT-functional V segments, including TRBV6-2 and TRBV6-3, could not be told apart with the 87-base-pair reads, so those segments were excluded. In both the original and validation cohorts, the classifier was reported to diagnose cytomegalovirus status with high specificity and sensitivity. A later genetic analysis reported fewer N-insertions in productive TCRs among donors in an Asian-associated ancestry cluster than the roughly 620-donor mean. An association between a missense DCLRE1C variant and V-gene and J-gene trimming of TCR beta chains was found in a later genetic analysis and replicated in an independent cohort.

The receptor's source is a man between 25 and 39 years old in good health and CMV-seropositive. The sample was PBMCs. The V gene is TRBV28 and the J gene is TRBJ1-5, with the D gene uncertain. The nucleotide sequence is TGTGCCAGCAGTTTATTCGGGGTAGGCAGGTATCAGCCCCAGCATTTT. Its amino acids are CASSLFGVGRYQPQHF.